These T cell receptor beta chains were read from a single sample in a study of T-cell reconstitution after alpha-beta-depleted transplantation in children. A single record per CDR3 protein comes from TCRdb applying MiXCR to the PCR reads. This table has roughly 350,000 distinct CDR3 sequences, under 20% appearing once. Material: PBMCs, mostly from graft donor cells, obtained 360 days after TCRalphabeta/CD19-depleted stem cell transplant. The receptors were gathered from a male patient aged 2 to 9 who had a stem cell transplant for acute lymphoblastic leukemia, so the T cells may come from the graft donor. The CDR3 runs from the conserved cysteine through the conserved F or W. D genes are given only for firm matches. Clone sizes are given selectively: once, few, many, or a class where the clone is expanded.

TRBJ2-2 TRBV11-2 TRBD2 few CASSPRLAGGSRTGELFF TGTGCCAGCAGCCCACGTCTAGCGGGAGGTTCTAGGACCGGGGAGCTGTTTTTT
TRBJ1-1 TRBV29-1 . few CSVGGARGKNTEAFF TGCAGCGTTGGGGGGGCCAGGGGTAAGAACACTGAAGCTTTCTTT
TRBJ2-3 TRBV28 TRBD2 once CASSSLAGVQDTQYF TGTGCCAGCAGCTCCCTAGCGGGAGTCCAAGATACGCAGTATTTT
TRBJ2-7 TRBV12-3/TRBV12-4 TRBD2 . CASAVFGGYEQYF TGTGCCAGCGCTGTATTCGGGGGGTACGAGCAGTACTTC
TRBJ2-5 TRBV2 . many CASRGTRSIQETQYF TGTGCCAGCAGGGGGACACGTAGTATCCAAGAGACCCAGTACTTC
TRBJ2-5 TRBV7-9 . . CASSLARKQETQYF TGTGCCAGCAGCTTAGCCCGGAAACAAGAGACCCAGTACTTC
TRBJ1-6 TRBV5-1 . . CASSWADRRDSPLHF TGCGCCAGCAGCTGGGCGGACCGGCGGGATTCACCCCTCCACTTT
TRBJ2-1 TRBV27 . once CASSLSLNEQFF TGTGCCAGCAGTTTATCACTCAATGAGCAGTTCTTC
TRBJ2-3 TRBV29-1 . many CSVFPLAASTDTQYF TGCAGCGTTTTCCCACTAGCAGCTAGCACAGATACGCAGTATTTT
TRBJ1-1 TRBV2 . few CASMNLNTEAFF TGTGCCAGCATGAATCTGAACACTGAAGCTTTCTTT
TRBJ2-1 TRBV21-1 . . CASSMTQGNEQFF TGTGCCAGCAGCATGACGCAGGGGAACGAGCAGTTCTTC
TRBJ2-5 TRBV15 . many CATSSGTGTLEETQYF TGTGCCACCAGCAGCGGCACCGGGACACTAGAAGAGACCCAGTACTTC
TRBJ1-1 TRBV5-1 . many CASSLLWVNTEAFF TGCGCCAGCAGCCTTCTGTGGGTGAACACTGAAGCTTTCTTT
TRBJ2-3 TRBV7-9 TRBD2 . CASSLGGRVTDTHYF TGTGCCAGCAGCTTGGGCGGGAGGGTAACAGATACGCACTATTTT
TRBJ1-3 TRBV4-3 . few CASSPGSGSGNTIYF TGCGCCAGCAGCCCGGGAAGTGGGTCTGGAAACACCATATATTTT
TRBJ1-3 TRBV20-1 . . CSARHFSSGNTIYF TGCAGTGCAAGACACTTTAGCTCTGGAAACACCATATATTTT
TRBJ2-3 TRBV4-1 . few CASSQGPLTDTQYF TGCGCCAGCAGCCAAGGACCACTTACAGATACGCAGTATTTT
TRBJ2-3 TRBV5-1 . few CASSLFLIESKTDTQYF TGCGCCAGCAGCTTGTTTCTTATTGAGTCCAAGACTGATACGCAGTATTTT
TRBJ2-3 TRBV28 . few CASSLPQTRPTQYF TGTGCCAGCAGTTTACCCCAGACTAGACCTACGCAGTATTTT
TRBJ2-5 TRBV10-3 . . CAISESGPPRETQYF TGTGCCATCAGTGAGTCGGGACCCCCACGGGAGACCCAGTACTTC
TRBJ2-3 TRBV27 TRBD2 few CASSLEPGLGHDTQYF TGTGCCAGCAGTTTAGAACCGGGACTAGGGCATGATACGCAGTATTTT
TRBJ2-1 TRBV12-5 TRBD1 many CASGSNPTGGSEQFF TGTGCTAGTGGTTCTAATCCCACAGGGGGCAGTGAGCAGTTCTTC
TRBJ2-5 TRBV10-3 . . CAISDWAAQETQYF TGTGCCATCAGTGACTGGGCGGCCCAAGAGACCCAGTACTTC
TRBJ1-4 TRBV5-5 . few CASSLGRYDLLFF TGTGCCAGCAGCTTGGGACGGTATGACCTACTGTTTTTT
TRBJ2-1 TRBV5-5 . few CASRGQTSYNEQFF TGTGCCAGCAGGGGCCAGACCTCCTACAATGAGCAGTTCTTC
TRBJ2-1 TRBV28 TRBD2 many CASTLTRSGRGYGEQFF TGTGCCAGCACCCTCACCCGCAGCGGGAGGGGCTACGGTGAGCAGTTCTTC
TRBJ2-7 TRBV7-2 TRBD2 . CASSSKRTSGSLEQYF TGTGCCAGCAGCTCGAAACGGACTAGCGGGAGCCTCGAGCAGTACTTC
TRBJ2-3 TRBV29-1 . . CSVEPRGTADTQYF TGCAGCGTTGAACCTCGGGGTACCGCAGATACGCAGTATTTT
TRBJ2-7 TRBV12-3/TRBV12-4 . few CASSFGGRARYEQYF TGTGCCAGCAGTTTTGGAGGCAGGGCCCGCTACGAGCAGTACTTC
TRBJ2-3 TRBV5-1 . . CASSIRTRGTDTQYF TGCGCCAGCAGCATACGTACTCGGGGCACAGATACGCAGTATTTT
TRBJ2-1 TRBV15 . few CATSRLLIGMLDEQFF TGTGCCACCAGCAGACTGCTAATTGGGATGTTGGATGAGCAGTTCTTC
TRBJ2-2 TRBV24-1 . . CATAALDGELFF TGTGCCACAGCGGCGTTGGACGGGGAGCTGTTTTTT
TRBJ2-1 TRBV10-3 . . CAISELGGSYNEQFF TGTGCCATCAGTGAGCTGGGGGGCTCCTACAATGAGCAGTTCTTC
TRBJ2-3 TRBV28 . few CASSSSDSRVTTDTQYF TGTGCCAGCAGTTCCTCGGACAGTAGGGTGACCACAGATACGCAGTATTTT
TRBJ2-1 TRBV9 TRBD2 few CASSVTGTRETNEQFF TGTGCCAGCAGCGTTACCGGGACTAGAGAGACCAATGAGCAGTTCTTC
TRBJ1-3 TRBV20-1 . many CSADSGRGNTIYF TGCAGTGCTGACTCAGGTCGCGGAAACACCATATATTTT
TRBJ2-7 TRBV12-3/TRBV12-4 TRBD2 many CASSLRTSGGEQYF TGTGCCAGCAGTTTAAGGACTAGCGGAGGCGAGCAGTACTTC
TRBJ2-7 TRBV7-2 . . CASSPMGGWEAYEQYF TGTGCCAGCAGCCCTATGGGGGGATGGGAGGCCTACGAGCAGTACTTC